This is a list of T cell receptor beta chains from one sample in a study of vaccination effects on CD4 cells after COVID-19. TCRdb keeps only in-frame clones here, not all; method: immunoSEQ multiplex PCR. The data contain 55,000 to 80,000 clones, 80% of them singletons. Their target antigens are unknown. Sequencing used CD4+ T cells from PBMCs cultured with SARS-CoV-2 spike peptides, obtained before COVID-19 vaccination. These receptors all stem from a human donor who received a COVID-19 vaccine. Both conserved end residues are part of each CDR3. The order of the fields is D gene, CDR3 length, V gene, clone size, J gene, CDR3 DNA, CDR3 protein. The D gene is left open where the match is weak. Only part of the rows carry a size: once, few, many, or a class if the clone is expanded.

NA	11	TRBV6-2/TRBV6-3	NA	TRBJ2-3	TGTGCCAGCAGTACCCCCCGAACGCAGTATTTT	CASSTPRTQYF
TRBD1	16	TRBV9	NA	TRBJ2-2	TGTGCCAGCAGCGTAACGACAGGGCAGTTCGCCGGGGAGCTGTTTTTT	CASSVTTGQFAGELFF
NA	14	TRBV18	NA	TRBJ1-2	TGTGCCAGCTCACCCTCGGGCCTCAACTATGGCTACACCTTC	CASSPSGLNYGYTF
TRBD2	14	TRBV5-5	NA	TRBJ2-1	TGTGCCAGCAGCTCCGGACTAGCCTACAATGAGCAGTTCTTC	CASSSGLAYNEQFF
TRBD2	16	TRBV24-1	NA	TRBJ2-3	TGTGCCACCAGTGATTCAGCGGGGGCACCCACCATTACGCAGTATTTT	CATSDSAGAPTITQYF
NA	18	TRBV5-1	NA	TRBJ2-3	TGCGCCAGCAGCCCCAAAGTTAACAGAGATGCTAGCACAGATACGCAGTATTTT	CASSPKVNRDASTDTQYF
NA	16	TRBV11-3	NA	TRBJ2-2	TGTGCCAGCAGCTCAGACGGATTTTCGAACACCGGGGAGCTGTTTTTT	CASSSDGFSNTGELFF
NA	16	TRBV11-2	NA	TRBJ2-5	TGTGCCAGCAGCCCGACCCCAGGGTCCCGGGTGGAGACCCAGTACTTC	CASSPTPGSRVETQYF
NA	13	TRBV4-3	NA	TRBJ1-2	TGCGCCAGCAGCCAAGATCCAGGGACTGGCTACACCTTC	CASSQDPGTGYTF
TRBD1	21	TRBV3-1/TRBV3-2	NA	TRBJ1-5	TGTGCCAGCAGCCAAGGGGTATGGAACTATGGACAGGGCCCATGCAATCAGCCCCAGCATTTT	CASSQGVWNYGQGPCNQPQHF
NA	13	TRBV7-9	few	TRBJ1-1	TGTGCCAGCAGCCTCGAGCTGAACACTGAAGCTTTCTTT	CASSLELNTEAFF
NA	12	TRBV7-8	NA	TRBJ1-1	TGTGCCAGCAGCCCGTGGGGGACTGAAGCTTTCTTT	CASSPWGTEAFF
TRBD2	17	TRBV15	NA	TRBJ2-3	TGTGCCACCAGCAGACGAATCGCTAGCGGGGTAGCAGATACGCAGTATTTT	CATSRRIASGVADTQYF
NA	15	TRBV30	NA	TRBJ1-5	TGTGCCTGGAGTGGACCAGGCGGGTACAATCAGCCCCAGCATTTT	CAWSGPGGYNQPQHF
TRBD1	16	TRBV9	NA	TRBJ2-2	TGTGCCAGCAGTCCTCGGGACAGCGCGAACACCGGGGAGCTGTTTTTT	CASSPRDSANTGELFF
NA	13	TRBV7-3	NA	TRBJ1-1	TGTGCCAGCAGCCGGGGGTCCGGCACTGAAGCTTTCTTT	CASSRGSGTEAFF
NA	14	TRBV5-4	few	TRBJ2-1	TGTGCCAGCAGCTTCGGAGGGGTCACGAATGAGCAGTTCTTC	CASSFGGVTNEQFF
NA	15	TRBV30	few	TRBJ2-6	TGTGCCTGGAGTGTTATCCCCGAGGGGGCCAACGTCCTGACTTTC	CAWSVIPEGANVLTF
NA	12	TRBV12-5	NA	TRBJ2-4	TGTGCTAGTGGTTTGAGGGAAAACATTCAGTACTTC	CASGLRENIQYF
NA	13	TRBV9	few	TRBJ1-6	TGTGCCAGCAGCGCCTCCTATAATTCACCCCTCCACTTT	CASSASYNSPLHF
NA	12	TRBV5-1	NA	TRBJ2-3	TGCGCCAGCAGCTCTAGGTCAGATACGCAGTATTTT	CASSSRSDTQYF